This entry concerns a single TCR beta chain. Only a few counts were recorded for this clonotype. Which antigen it targets is not known. Nothing much larger sits one base from this clone, and base qualities are not available. Ficoll-Paque density gradient centrifugation was used to isolate PBMCs. This record comes from a study of T-cell memory formation after mild COVID-19 (dated by TCRdb to the early 2020s). Looking at the study overall: TCR sequence clusters from the two donors were largely donor specific. In two donors, T-cell clones that expanded and contracted after mild COVID-19 were followed by sequencing TCRalpha and TCRbeta repertoires longitudinally. The cohort was made up of two young adult volunteers, one female and one male, who were previously healthy.

Results the study describes overall, beyond this receptor: Whether the second-wave clones peaking on day 37 were SARS-CoV-2 specific was not confirmed. The study included only a couple of mild cases, and larger cohorts that include severe cases with pre-infection samples were judged to be necessary. Contracting CD4+ clones were found mainly in CM and EM memory subsets, while CD8+ clones were enriched in EMRA. Clones that contracted from day 15 to 85 showed balanced CD4/CD8 phenotypes, whereas a second wave of clones that expanded from day 15 to 37 leaned towards CD4+. Some responding clones were detected in pre-infection memory, suggesting pre-existing cross-reactive memory T cells joined the SARS-CoV-2 response.

Instrument used: Illumina NovaSeq 6000. Using 5'RACE with constant-segment primers, TCRalpha and TCRbeta cDNA libraries were constructed, with sample barcodes and unique molecular identifiers added in the process. Trizol reagent was used to extract RNA from every sample. Library amplification was performed in two PCR steps, and a second sample barcode and Illumina TruSeq adapters were introduced in the second step. Sequencing of libraries was performed on an Illumina NovaSeq with 2 x 150 bp paired-end reads. On the study's bioinformatics: Reads were demultiplexed and collapsed into UMI-guided consensus sequences with migec v1.2.7. Using mixcr v2.1.11, the UMI consensuses were aligned to TRA and TRB V and J templates and assembled into clonotypes. A clonotype was counted as expanded or contracted only if both edgeR and NoisET called the change significant, with noise models trained on biological replicates. For edgeR calls, a false discovery rate-adjusted p below 0.01 and a log2 fold-change threshold of 1 were applied. As an exploratory analysis of dynamics, max-normalized trajectories of the 1000 most abundant clonotypes were examined by PCA with hierarchical clustering. Each responding clone was given a CD4 or CD8 phenotype based on the CD4+ and CD8+ repertoires, which had been sequenced separately. TCRdb redid the processing of the public reads, applying fastp at Q25 and MiXCR, and retained in-frame beta chains. Every distinct CDR3 protein forms one entry, paired with its most common genes and DNA. The V and J calls reflect TCRdb's pipeline rather than the authors' work. This sample gives hundreds of thousands of distinct CDR3 sequences in total; approximately 18% of them show up just once. About 12% of the sample is held by the ten biggest clonotypes.

From cysteine to phenylalanine, the CDR3 is 17 amino acids long. CDR3 DNA is the only sequence kept; it has 51 bases, read in frame from the first base. Based on the germline V gene, the CDR1 and CDR2 sequences are SGHVS and FQNEAQ. Trimming removed 2 bases from V and 1 base from J, leaving 16 bases between the germline ends. Here the chain combines TRBV7-8 and TRBJ2-3; the D gene lacks a confident call. The specimen sequenced was PBMCs or a T cell subset sorted from them (not recorded which). This TCR derives from an adult woman who had mild COVID-19 (a few samples of this study predate the infection). The sample titles of this study are shuffled in the database, so cell type and time point are left out; the donor was told from shared clones. The nucleotide sequence reads as follows: TGTGCCAGCAGCTTATACGCGGTGGGTTCCCGCACAGATACGCAGTATTTT. This yields the protein CASSLYAVGSRTDTQYF.